This T cell receptor beta chain is from a study of cytomegalovirus exposure and HLA in healthy donors. At the level of the study: A previous analysis identified approximately 110 million unique TCR beta sequences derived from around 200 million T cells. Study findings and constraints: In a later analysis, roughly 17,000 TCR beta sequences were associated with HLA alleles at 0.05 false discovery rate. A later analysis, which compared TCR beta chains of equal frequency, found the HLA-associated ones more clonally expanded. According to a later analysis, most TCR beta chains associated with CMV appeared HLA-restricted.

Germline V CDR1 and CDR2: SSHAT, FNYEAQ (reference sequence). The CDR3 totals 14 residues. This clone was observed a single time. Its target is unknown. At one end, the junction sequence differs from germline, possibly due to a read error. PCR employed 60 Vbeta and 13 Jbeta primers. Assay used: immunoSEQ multiplex PCR; TCRdb lists only in-frame clones, some missing. The sample includes about 70,000 clones, 74% seen only once; the top ten take around 10%. The sample was PBMCs. This clonotype originated in a woman aged 55 to 70 in good health and CMV-seropositive. The V and J genes are TRBV7-7 and TRBJ2-1, with 7 bases that match TRBD2. The DNA of the CDR3 is TGTGCTAGCAGCGCTTCCGGGACTATCAATGAGCAGTTCTTC. This codes for CASSASGTINEQFF.